This TCR beta chain is drawn from a study of OX40 agonist ivuxolimab in advanced cancers. Whole-study context: Patients were treated with ivuxolimab, an agonistic anti-OX40 (CD134) antibody. Study-level results: CD4+ and CD8+ blood T cells expanded clonally by week 6 at 0.1 to 3.0 mg/kg. Average numbers of expanded clones were greater in CD8+ T cells than in CD4+. Clonal expansion was among the lowest in partial responders at 0.1-3.0 mg/kg, especially CD8+.

Only in-frame clones appear in the TCRdb table, and some are missing; sequencing was by immunoSEQ multiplex PCR. The data show roughly 65,000 clones, 80% to 95% seen once. With respect to this clone: The target antigen is unknown.

From germline, CDR1 is SNHLY and CDR2 FYNNEI. The CDR3 consists of 16 residues. The ends were cut back, 6 bases at V and 1 base at J, with 15 bases in the middle. The material sequenced was CD4+ or CD8+ T cells sorted from blood, taken in a trial of the OX40 agonist ivuxolimab. V and J are TRBV2 and TRBJ2-2; D remains ambiguous. The receptor's source is an adult with an advanced solid tumor such as melanoma, head and neck, liver or kidney cancer. The CDR3 coding sequence is TGTGCCAGCAGACCGGGTTGGGAAAAGAACACCGGGGAGCTGTTTTTT. Encoded protein: CASRPGWEKNTGELFF.